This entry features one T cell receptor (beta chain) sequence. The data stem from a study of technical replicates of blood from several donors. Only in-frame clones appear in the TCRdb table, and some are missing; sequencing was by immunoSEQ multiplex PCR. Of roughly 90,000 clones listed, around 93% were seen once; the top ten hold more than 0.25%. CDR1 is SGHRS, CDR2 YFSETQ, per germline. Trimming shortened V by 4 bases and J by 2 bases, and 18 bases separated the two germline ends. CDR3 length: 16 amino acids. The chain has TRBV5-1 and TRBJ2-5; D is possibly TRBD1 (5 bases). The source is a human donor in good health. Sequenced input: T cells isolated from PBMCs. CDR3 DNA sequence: TGCGCCAGCAGCACAAGACCAGTTTCAGGGCAAGAGACCCAGTACTTC. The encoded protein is CASSTRPVSGQETQYF.